This paragraph covers one TCR beta chain sequence. This entry is derived from a study of cytomegalovirus exposure and HLA in healthy donors. PCR primers comprised 60 Vbeta and 13 Jbeta primers. The data were produced by immunoSEQ multiplex PCR, yet TCRdb's version contains in-frame clones alone and is incomplete. Altogether some 140,000 clones are present, 75% to 85% being singletons, with the ten largest covering 5.6%. CDR3 length equals 13 residues. Germline loops: CDR1 SGHNT, CDR2 YENEEA. The V and J ends lost 0 bases and 6 bases respectively, with 9 bases between them. This chain links TRBV11-3 with TRBJ2-7; D remains ambiguous. Sequenced: PBMCs. This receptor was taken from a woman in her forties in good health and CMV-seropositive. This CDR3 reads CASSLDPGFEQYF. The CDR3 DNA reads TGTGCCAGCAGCTTAGACCCTGGCTTCGAGCAGTACTTC.